The 24 T cell receptor beta chains below come from one sample, sequenced in a study of T cells in Graves' hyperthyroidism and ophthalmopathy. RNA transcripts served as the template for amplifying TCR beta CDR3 regions. The primer set for the first-round RT-PCR of the TCR CDR3 was HTBI. MiXCR, applied by TCRdb to the multiplex PCR reads, yields one record per CDR3 protein. The sample lists hundreds of thousands of distinct CDR3 sequences, 11% to 15% seen once, with about 10% in the top ten. Sequencing was carried out using blood. Receptor source: a woman younger than 30 with Graves' hyperthyroidism.

The chain links TRBV5-4 to TRBJ2-7; D is possibly TRBD1 (5 bases). Germline loops: CDR1 SGHNT, CDR2 YYREEE (reference sequence). There are 14 residues in the CDR3. Trimming stripped 4 bases from V and 1 base from J, with 12 bases between. The CDR3 protein is CASSQQGGSYEQYF. DNA for the CDR3: TGTGCCAGCAGCCAGCAGGGCGGTTCCTACGAGCAGTACTTC.

This clonotype was recorded a few times. The chain links TRBV7-9 to TRBJ2-1; 9 bases agree with TRBD2. V lost 4 bases, J lost 4 bases, and 8 bases stayed unmatched. Germline V lookup: CDR1 SEHNR, CDR2 FQNEAQ (reference sequence). This CDR3 region has 16 residues. DNA of the CDR3: TGTGCCAGCAGCTCCAGGAGAGCGGGAGGATACAATGAGCAGTTCTTC. Encoded protein: CASSSRRAGGYNEQFF.

The J gene is TRBJ2-1, the V gene TRBV5-1, with no clear D. Germline values: CDR1 SGHRS, CDR2 YFSETQ. V was trimmed by 4 bases and J by 2 bases, leaving 13 bases between them. The CDR3 loop spans 15 amino acids. As DNA, the CDR3 is TGCGCCAGCAGCCGGCTTCGTGAGCCCTACAATGAGCAGTTCTTC. Residues: CASSRLREPYNEQFF.

The table lists this clonotype with many counts. The chain employs TRBV13 and TRBJ2-1, with TRBD1 identical over 8 bases. Per the germline V gene, CDR1 is PRHDT and CDR2 is FYEKMQ (reference sequence). CDR3 length: 16 residues. Losses at the gene ends were 5 bases for V and 2 bases for J; bases not matched to a gene: 8. For the CDR3, the DNA is TGTGCCAGCAGCACACTAAAGGACAGGGCCTACAATGAGCAGTTCTTC. Amino acid sequence: CASSTLKDRAYNEQFF.

This clonotype was counted ten times or more. This chain links TRBV2 with TRBJ1-2, with D uncertain. V was trimmed by 8 bases and J by 4 bases, leaving 14 bases between them. Germline-derived CDR1 and CDR2 are SNHLY and FYNNEI. The length of the CDR3 is 13 residues. CDR3 sequence reads: CASDRSSSYGYTF. The CDR3 DNA sequence: TGTGCCAGCGATCGCAGTTCTAGCTATGGCTACACCTTC.

This clonotype was found a few times. This clone may be a read error of a much larger clone one base away. The rearrangement joins TRBV11-2 to TRBJ2-3; D not resolved. CDR1 is SGHAT and CDR2 is FQNNGV in the germline V gene. The CDR3 has 16 residues. This CDR3 is CASGLGINPPGDTQYF. The CDR3 region has the DNA TGTGCCAGCGGCTTAGGTATAAACCCTCCCGGCGATACGCAGTATTTT.

The sample holds a few counts of this clonotype. V is TRBV14 and J is TRBJ1-1, with a possible D match to TRBD1 (5 bases). The V end was cut by 3 bases, the J end by 5 bases, with 16 bases between. Germline V gives CDR1 SGHDN, CDR2 FVKESK. The CDR3 is 15 residues long. CDR3: CASSQLFGGRTEAFF. DNA of the CDR3: TGTGCCAGCAGCCAGCTCTTCGGGGGTCGGACTGAAGCTTTCTTT. The full variable domain, rest sourced from reference TRBV14 and TRBJ1-1, is EAGVTQFPSHSVIEKGQTVTLRCDPISGHDNLYWYRRVMGKEIKFLLHFVKESKQDESGMPNNRFLAERTGGTYSTLKVQPAELEDSGVYFCASSQLFGGRTEAFFGQGTRLTVV.

This clonotype was observed at least ten times. This chain links TRBV3-1 with TRBJ2-3; D unclear. Germline CDR1 is LGHDT and CDR2 is YNNKEL (reference sequence). This CDR3 is 16 amino acids long. V was clipped by 0 bases and J by 1 base, with 11 bases between them. The CDR3 nucleotides are TGTGCCAGCAGCCAAGAGTCCGGGCAACGCACAGATACGCAGTATTTT. Protein: CASSQESGQRTDTQYF.

This clonotype was seen repeatedly, ten times or more. The chain couples TRBV7-2 to TRBJ2-7; perhaps TRBD2 as D (6 bases). The germline CDR1 and CDR2 sequences are SGHTA and FQGNSA. Trimming left V 9 bases short and J 3 bases short, with 24 bases between. This CDR3 spans 16 amino acids. The CDR3 nucleotides read TGTGCCAGTTCAGACCCTAGCGAGGTGGACCTCTACGAGCAGTACTTC. Its translation: CASSDPSEVDLYEQYF.

This clonotype occurred many times. The chain employs TRBV7-9 and TRBJ2-4; possibly TRBD1 for D (6 bases). Trimming stripped 5 bases from V and 8 bases from J, with 16 bases between. The CDR3 runs to 14 residues. Germline CDR1 SEHNR, CDR2 FQNEAQ (reference sequence). In DNA form, the CDR3 reads TGTGCCAGCAGCCTACAACAGGGTTTGGACATTCAGTACTTC. Amino acids: CASSLQQGLDIQYF.

This clonotype was observed many times. This chain joins TRBV30 and TRBJ1-4, with 7 bases matching TRBD1. The CDR3 is 12 amino acids. The V segment lost 8 bases and the J segment 10 bases; nucleotides outside the gene matches: 10. CDR1 is GTSNPN, CDR2 SVGIG, per germline (reference sequence). The CDR3 here is CAGRQGFGKLFF. The CDR3 region has the DNA TGTGCCGGAAGACAGGGCTTCGGAAAACTGTTTTTT.

This clonotype was detected a few times. Just one base apart from a much larger clone, this may be a read error. The chain employs TRBV3-1 and TRBJ1-2; D possibly corresponds to TRBD1 (6 bases). CDR1 LGHDT and CDR2 YNNKEL come from the germline V gene (reference sequence). The CDR3 extends over 14 amino acids. The CDR3 DNA sequence: TGTGCCAGCAGCCCCACAGGGTTCTCTACGGGCTGCACCTTC. This encodes CASSPTGFSTGCTF.

Many counts were recorded for this clonotype. This chain connects TRBV2 to TRBJ2-7; 14 bases are a match to TRBD2. Germline lookup yields CDR1 SNHLY and CDR2 FYNNEI. V lost 6 bases and J lost 0; bases outside the gene matches: 10. The CDR3 runs to 18 residues. The CDR3 reads CASSGGLAGATSSYEQYF. DNA for the CDR3: TGTGCCAGCAGCGGGGGACTAGCGGGAGCCACGAGCTCCTACGAGCAGTACTTC.

This clonotype was found a few times. The chain employs TRBV7-2 and TRBJ2-5, with D perhaps TRBD1 (5 bases). The germline CDR1 and CDR2 sequences are SGHTA and FQGNSA. CDR3 size: 14 residues. V lost 0 bases to trimming and J lost 5 bases, with 10 bases between them. The CDR3 spells CASSLAGHRETQYF. Written as DNA, the CDR3 is TGTGCCAGCAGCTTAGCGGGGCACCGGGAGACCCAGTACTTC.

This clonotype has ten or more counts. The V and J genes are TRBV7-6 and TRBJ2-3; D gene ambiguous. The CDR3 extends over 15 amino acids. Per the germline V gene, CDR1 is SGHVS and CDR2 is FNYEAQ. Trimming pared 5 bases from V and 1 base from J, leaving 13 bases between. The CDR3 region has the DNA TGTGCCAGCAGCCCTAATCCTAGGGGCACAGATACGCAGTATTTT. Its protein is CASSPNPRGTDTQYF.

This clonotype turned up a few times. The V and J genes are TRBV6-2 or TRBV6-3 and TRBJ2-3; D may correspond to TRBD1 or TRBD2 (6 bases each). The germline V and J ends were trimmed by 6 bases and 1 base, with 17 bases remaining between them. CDR1 is MNHEY, CDR2 SVGEGT, per germline. The CDR3 has 16 amino acids. This CDR3 reads CASSLSRGAGTDTQYF. The CDR3, as DNA: TGTGCCAGCAGCCTTTCGAGGGGGGCAGGCACAGATACGCAGTATTTT.

This clonotype showed up just a few times. V and J are TRBV10-3 and TRBJ1-5; 7 bases are a match to TRBD1. The V gene end was trimmed by 3 bases and the J gene end by 12 bases; junction bases not matched to a gene: 14. CDR3 length: 15 residues. Looked up from germline, CDR1 is ENHRY and CDR2 is SYGVKD. CDR3 coding DNA: TGTGCCATCAGTGACGCCCGGAAGACAGGGAATTTCCAGCATTTT. Its protein is CAISDARKTGNFQHF.

This clonotype was seen many times. V and J are TRBV20-1 and TRBJ2-5; D might be TRBD1 or TRBD2, each matching 6 bases. Trimming left V 6 bases short and J 1 base short, with 15 bases between. Germline V gives CDR1 DFQATT, CDR2 SNEGSKA (reference sequence). The CDR3 loop spans 14 amino acids. The CDR3 DNA is TGCAGTGCCAGGGGCGGGGTTCTCCAAGAGACCCAGTACTTC. This translates into CSARGGVLQETQYF.

Ten or more counts support this clonotype. This chain links TRBV12-3 or TRBV12-4 with TRBJ2-5; 9 nucleotides match TRBD2. V shed 3 bases and J 4 bases; nucleotides not matched to a gene: 12. The CDR3 extends over 17 amino acids. CDR3 sequence: CASSFPPGLAIRETQYF. CDR3 bases: TGTGCCAGCAGTTTCCCCCCGGGACTAGCCATCAGAGAGACCCAGTACTTC.

There are many counts of this clonotype. The chain links TRBV6-2 or TRBV6-3 to TRBJ1-1; D perhaps matches TRBD1 (5 bases). Trimming took off 8 bases at V and 6 bases at J, with 10 bases between the two ends. This CDR3 spans 11 amino acids. Germline loops: CDR1 MNHEY, CDR2 SVGEGT. CDR3 nucleotide sequence: TGTGCCAGCGGCCAGGGATCTGAAGCTTTCTTT. Translated, it gives CASGQGSEAFF.

The rearrangement links TRBV11-2 to TRBJ2-7; TRBD1 matches at 9 bases. The ends lost 3 bases at V and 3 bases at J; junction bases unmatched: 6. This CDR3 has 15 amino acids. From germline, CDR1 is SGHAT and CDR2 FQNNGV. CDR3 coding DNA: TGTGCCAGCAGCTTCTCCGGGACAGGGATCTACGAGCAGTACTTC. It specifies CASSFSGTGIYEQYF.

This clonotype has just a few counts. This chain links TRBV19 with TRBJ2-3, with D perhaps TRBD2 (6 bases). Trimming removed 6 bases from V and 3 bases from J, with 10 bases in between. The CDR3 spans 13 residues. CDR1 is LNHDA and CDR2 is SQIVND in the germline V gene (reference sequence). The DNA for the CDR3 is TGTGCCAGTAGAACCGGGACTACAGATACGCAGTATTTT. This codes for CASRTGTTDTQYF.

Many counts were recorded for this clonotype. The chain uses TRBV7-6 and TRBJ2-1; D tentatively fits TRBD1 or TRBD2 (6 bases each). V lost 5 bases to trimming and J lost 8 bases, with 22 bases between them. The CDR3 has 16 amino acids. Looked up from germline, CDR1 is SGHVS and CDR2 is FNYEAQ. CDR3 sequence reads: CASSTTVRGVGDEQFF. The CDR3 coding sequence is TGTGCCAGCAGCACCACAGTGAGGGGGGTTGGGGATGAGCAGTTCTTC.

In its sample, this clonotype was seen a few times. J is TRBJ2-3 and V is TRBV5-4; 10 nucleotides match TRBD1. Germline V gives CDR1 SGHNT, CDR2 YYREEE (reference sequence). This CDR3 is built from 16 residues. Trimming took 4 bases from V and 3 from J; bases not matched to a gene: 8. CDR3 loop: CASSQGQGIRTDTQYF. In nucleotides, the CDR3 is TGTGCCAGCAGCCAGGGACAGGGGATACGTACAGATACGCAGTATTTT.